The clone carrying this T cell receptor (beta chain) was counted a single time. The V segment lost 3 bases and the J segment 0 bases; nucleotides outside the gene matches: 11. The germline CDR1 and CDR2 sequences are MGHRA and YSYEKL. The CDR3 runs to 20 residues. Enrollees, about 18 to 100 years old, lived in 24 US areas. The sample originates from a study of blood T cell repertoires in COVID-19. On the study more broadly: Nucleic acid was either cDNA or gDNA, and it came from T cells, B-cell-depleted T cells, or PBMCs.

TCRdb's table, derived via immunoSEQ multiplex PCR, lists solely in-frame clones and lacks some. The sample records a few hundred thousand clones, 80% to 90% being singletons. The TCR comes from a woman under 40 who had recovered from COVID-19. Sequences were obtained from PBMCs or T cells enriched from blood (not recorded which). The chain employs TRBV4-1 and TRBJ2-4; 13 positions match TRBD2. The DNA for the CDR3 is TGCGCCAGCAGCCACCCTGGCGGACTAGCGGGGGACCTAGCCAAAAACATTCAGTACTTC. It is translated as CASSHPGGLAGDLAKNIQYF.